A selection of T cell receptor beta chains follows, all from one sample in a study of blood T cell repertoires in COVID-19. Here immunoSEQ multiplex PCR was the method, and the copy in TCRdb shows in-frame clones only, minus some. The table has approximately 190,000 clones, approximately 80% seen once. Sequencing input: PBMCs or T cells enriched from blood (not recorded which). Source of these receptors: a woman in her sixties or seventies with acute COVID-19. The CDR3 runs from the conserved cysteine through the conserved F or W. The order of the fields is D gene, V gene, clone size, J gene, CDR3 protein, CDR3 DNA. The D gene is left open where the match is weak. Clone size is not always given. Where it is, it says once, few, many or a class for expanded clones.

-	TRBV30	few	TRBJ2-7	CAYRKGSRMVYEQYF	TGTGCCTACCGAAAGGGGTCTAGGATGGTATACGAGCAGTACTTC
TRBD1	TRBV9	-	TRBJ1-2	CASSAGQGAAGDYGYTF	TGTGCCAGCAGCGCCGGACAGGGGGCGGCTGGGGACTATGGCTACACCTTC
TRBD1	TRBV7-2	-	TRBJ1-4	CASSPQTGRTNEKLFF	TGTGCCAGCAGCCCTCAGACAGGGAGGACTAATGAAAAACTGTTTTTT
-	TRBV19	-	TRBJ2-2	CATARDTNTGELFF	TGTGCCACAGCACGGGACACTAACACCGGGGAGCTGTTTTTT
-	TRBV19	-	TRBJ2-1	CASSWERRNEQFF	TGTGCCAGTAGCTGGGAGAGACGTAATGAGCAGTTCTTC
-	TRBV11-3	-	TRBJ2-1	CASSRRVREQFF	TGTGCCAGCAGCCGCCGGGTCCGTGAGCAGTTCTTC
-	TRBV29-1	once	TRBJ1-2	CSVAIDSFYGYTF	TGCAGCGTTGCTATTGACAGTTTCTATGGCTACACCTTC
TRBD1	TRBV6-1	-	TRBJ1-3	CASSATLPRDRGYTIYF	TGTGCCAGCAGTGCTACACTCCCCCGGGACAGGGGATACACCATATATTTT
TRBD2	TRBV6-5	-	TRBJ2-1	CASFSSGDNEQFF	TGTGCCAGTTTCTCCAGCGGGGACAATGAGCAGTTCTTC
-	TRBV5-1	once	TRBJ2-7	CASSPREPTYEQYF	TGCGCCAGCAGCCCTCGGGAGCCCACCTACGAGCAGTACTTC
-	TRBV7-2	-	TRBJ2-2	CASSTSRTSNTGELFF	TGTGCCAGCAGCACGAGCCGGACTTCGAACACCGGGGAGCTGTTTTTT
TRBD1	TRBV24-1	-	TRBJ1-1	CATSDPQGTEAFF	TGTGCCACCAGTGATCCACAGGGGACTGAAGCTTTCTTT
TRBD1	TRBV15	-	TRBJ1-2	CATSARRGQDHGYTF	TGTGCCACCAGCGCCCGGAGGGGACAGGACCATGGCTACACCTTC
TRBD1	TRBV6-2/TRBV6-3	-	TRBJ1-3	CASSYPGQGISGNTIYF	TGTGCCAGCAGTTACCCGGGACAGGGGATCTCTGGAAACACCATATATTTT
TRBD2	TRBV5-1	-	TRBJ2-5	CASRLAGTQETQYF	TGCGCCAGCCGACTAGCGGGGACCCAAGAGACCCAGTACTTC
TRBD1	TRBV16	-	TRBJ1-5	CASSRTGGFNQPQHF	TGTGCCAGCAGCCGGACAGGGGGTTTCAATCAGCCCCAGCATTTT